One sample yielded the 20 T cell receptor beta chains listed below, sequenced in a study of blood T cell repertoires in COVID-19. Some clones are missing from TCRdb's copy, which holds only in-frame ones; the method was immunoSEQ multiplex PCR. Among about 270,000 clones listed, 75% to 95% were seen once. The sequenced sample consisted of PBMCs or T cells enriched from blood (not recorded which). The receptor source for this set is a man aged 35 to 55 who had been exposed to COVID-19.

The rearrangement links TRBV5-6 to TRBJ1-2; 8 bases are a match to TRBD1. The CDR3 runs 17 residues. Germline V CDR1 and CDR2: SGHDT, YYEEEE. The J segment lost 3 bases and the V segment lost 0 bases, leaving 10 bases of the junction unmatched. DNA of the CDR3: TGTGCCAGCAGCTTGGCCATGGGGGCAGGGGGCCACTATGGCTACACCTTC. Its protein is CASSLAMGAGGHYGYTF.

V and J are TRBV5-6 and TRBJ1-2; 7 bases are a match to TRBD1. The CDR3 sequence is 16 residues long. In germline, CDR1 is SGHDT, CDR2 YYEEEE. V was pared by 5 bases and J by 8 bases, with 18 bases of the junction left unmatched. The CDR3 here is CASREPGQSHSGGYTF. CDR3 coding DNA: TGTGCCAGCAGAGAACCGGGACAGAGCCACTCGGGAGGCTACACCTTC.

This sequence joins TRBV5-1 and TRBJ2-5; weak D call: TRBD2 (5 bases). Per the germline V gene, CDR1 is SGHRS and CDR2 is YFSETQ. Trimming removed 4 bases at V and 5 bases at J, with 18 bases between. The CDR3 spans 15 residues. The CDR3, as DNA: TGCGCCAGCAGCCCGGGATCCAAGGTCCGGGAGACCCAGTACTTC. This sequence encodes CASSPGSKVRETQYF.

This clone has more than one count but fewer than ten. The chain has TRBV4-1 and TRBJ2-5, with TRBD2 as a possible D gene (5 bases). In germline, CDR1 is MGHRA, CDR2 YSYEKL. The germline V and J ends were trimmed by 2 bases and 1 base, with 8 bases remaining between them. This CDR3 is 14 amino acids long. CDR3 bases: TGCGCCAGCAGCCAAAGCCGGGGCCAAGAGACCCAGTACTTC. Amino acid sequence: CASSQSRGQETQYF.

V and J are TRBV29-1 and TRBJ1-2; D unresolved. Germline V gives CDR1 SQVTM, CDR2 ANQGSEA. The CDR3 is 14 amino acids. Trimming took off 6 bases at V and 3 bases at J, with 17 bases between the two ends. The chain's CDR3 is CSVKVPAGDYGYTF. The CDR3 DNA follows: TGCAGCGTGAAAGTCCCCGCCGGGGACTATGGCTACACCTTC.

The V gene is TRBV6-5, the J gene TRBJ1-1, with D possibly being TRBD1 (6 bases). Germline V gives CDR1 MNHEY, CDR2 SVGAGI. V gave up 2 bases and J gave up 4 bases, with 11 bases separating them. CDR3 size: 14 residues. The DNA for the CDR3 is TGTGCCAGCAGTTACGGCGCAGGGGTCACTGAAGCTTTCTTT. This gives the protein CASSYGAGVTEAFF.

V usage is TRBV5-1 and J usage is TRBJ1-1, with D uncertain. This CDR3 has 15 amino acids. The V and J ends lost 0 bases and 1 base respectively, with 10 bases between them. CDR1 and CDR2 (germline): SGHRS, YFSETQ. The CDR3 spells CASSLERGKNTEAFF. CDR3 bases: TGCGCCAGCAGCTTGGAGCGGGGAAAGAACACTGAAGCTTTCTTT.

The CDR3 DNA reads as TGTGCCAGCAGTGAATACAGAATTACCGGGGAGCTGTTTTTT. Translation gives CASSEYRITGELFF. The V gene is TRBV25-1, the J gene TRBJ2-2; D gene ambiguous. Germline V gene sequence: CDR1 MGHDK, CDR2 SYGVNS. Deletions cut 0 bases from V and 5 bases from J, with 7 bases between. This CDR3 spans 14 amino acids.

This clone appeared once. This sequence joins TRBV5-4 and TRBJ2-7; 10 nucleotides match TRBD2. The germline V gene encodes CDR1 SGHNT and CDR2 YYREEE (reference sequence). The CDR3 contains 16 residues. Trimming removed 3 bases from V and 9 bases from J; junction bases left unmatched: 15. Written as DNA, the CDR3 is TGTGCCAGCAGCTGGTCTTCTAGCGGGAGTTTAGCGGGGCAGTACTTC. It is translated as CASSWSSSGSLAGQYF.

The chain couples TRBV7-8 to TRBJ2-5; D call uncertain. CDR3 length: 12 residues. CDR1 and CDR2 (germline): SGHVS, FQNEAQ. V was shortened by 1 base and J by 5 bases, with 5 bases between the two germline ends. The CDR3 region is CASSLVRETQYF. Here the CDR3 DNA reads TGTGCCAGCAGCTTAGTGAGGGAGACCCAGTACTTC.

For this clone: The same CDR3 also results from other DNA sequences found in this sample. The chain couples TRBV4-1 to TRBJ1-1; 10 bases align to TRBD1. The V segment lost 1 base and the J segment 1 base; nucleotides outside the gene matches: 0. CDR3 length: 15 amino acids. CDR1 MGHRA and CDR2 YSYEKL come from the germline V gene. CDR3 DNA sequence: TGCGCCAGCAGCCAAGGGGACAGGGGGAACACTGAAGCTTTCTTT. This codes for CASSQGDRGNTEAFF.

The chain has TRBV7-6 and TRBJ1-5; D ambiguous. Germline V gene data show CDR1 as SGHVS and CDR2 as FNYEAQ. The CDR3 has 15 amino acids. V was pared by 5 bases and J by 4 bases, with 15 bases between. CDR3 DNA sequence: TGTGCCAGCAGCCCCTTGGCACCGGGGAATCAGCCCCAGCATTTT. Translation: CASSPLAPGNQPQHF.

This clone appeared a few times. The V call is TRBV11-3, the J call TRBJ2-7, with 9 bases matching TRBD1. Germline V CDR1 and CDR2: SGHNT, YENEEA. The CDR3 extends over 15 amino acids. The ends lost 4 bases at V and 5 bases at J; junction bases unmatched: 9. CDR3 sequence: CASSSPGQGIHEQYF. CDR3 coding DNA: TGTGCCAGCAGCTCGCCGGGACAGGGAATCCACGAGCAGTACTTC.

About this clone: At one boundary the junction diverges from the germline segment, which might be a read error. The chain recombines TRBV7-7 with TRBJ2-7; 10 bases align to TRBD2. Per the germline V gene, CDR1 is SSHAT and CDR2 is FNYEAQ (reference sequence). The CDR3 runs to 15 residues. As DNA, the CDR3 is TGTGCTAGCAGCTTAGGACTAGCGGAGACCGACGAGCAGTACTTC. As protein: CASSLGLAETDEQYF.

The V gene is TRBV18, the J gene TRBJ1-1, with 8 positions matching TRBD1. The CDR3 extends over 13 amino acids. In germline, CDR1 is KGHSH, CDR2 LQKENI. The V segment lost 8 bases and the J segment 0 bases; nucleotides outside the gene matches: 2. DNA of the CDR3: TGTGCCAGCCGACAGGGGATGAACACTGAAGCTTTCTTT. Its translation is CASRQGMNTEAFF.

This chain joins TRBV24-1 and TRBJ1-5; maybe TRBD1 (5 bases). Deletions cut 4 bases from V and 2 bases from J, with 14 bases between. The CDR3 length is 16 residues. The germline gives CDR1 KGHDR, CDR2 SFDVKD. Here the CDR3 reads CATSDRRQGGNQPQHF. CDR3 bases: TGTGCCACCAGTGACCGAAGGCAGGGCGGCAATCAGCCCCAGCATTTT.

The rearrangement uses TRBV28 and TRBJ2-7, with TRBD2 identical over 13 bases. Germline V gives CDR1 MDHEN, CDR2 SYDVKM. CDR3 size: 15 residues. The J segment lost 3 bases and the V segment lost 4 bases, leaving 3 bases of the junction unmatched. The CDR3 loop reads CASSSRLAGGYEQYF. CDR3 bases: TGTGCCAGCAGTTCACGACTAGCGGGAGGCTACGAGCAGTACTTC.

CDR3 coding DNA: TGTGCCAGCAGCCCCCGCGGGGGTTTCTCTGGAAACACCATATATTTT. Translating it yields CASSPRGGFSGNTIYF. The J gene is TRBJ1-3, the V gene TRBV5-4; possibly TRBD1 for D (5 bases). The CDR3 has 16 amino acids. Germline V gives CDR1 SGHNT, CDR2 YYREEE (reference sequence). The V end was cut by 4 bases, the J end by 0 bases, with 14 bases between.

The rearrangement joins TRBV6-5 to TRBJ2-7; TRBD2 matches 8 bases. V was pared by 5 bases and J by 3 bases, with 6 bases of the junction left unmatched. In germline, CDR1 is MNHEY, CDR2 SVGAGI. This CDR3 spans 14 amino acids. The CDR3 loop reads CASSPRGGVYEQYF. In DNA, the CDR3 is TGTGCCAGCAGTCCCCGGGGGGGGGTCTACGAGCAGTACTTC.

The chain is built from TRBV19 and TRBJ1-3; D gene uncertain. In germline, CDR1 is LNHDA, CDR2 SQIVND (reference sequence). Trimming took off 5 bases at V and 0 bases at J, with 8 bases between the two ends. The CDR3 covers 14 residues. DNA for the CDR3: TGTGCCAGTAGTGAATCTAACTCTGGAAACACCATATATTTT. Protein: CASSESNSGNTIYF.